This TCR beta chain was sequenced during a study of cytomegalovirus exposure and HLA in healthy donors. Study findings and constraints: The authors listed 150 to 200 TCR beta chains as cytomegalovirus-associated. Through in vitro validation, three CMV-associated chains were shown to be specific for CMV antigens. Many donors carried some public TCRs, although rarity characterized most TCR sequences.

The junction had 5 bases not matched to a gene; V was cut back by 1 base and J by 2 bases. The CDR3 totals 15 residues. CDR1 is LNHDA and CDR2 is SQIVND in the germline V gene (reference sequence). Notes on this clone: The antigen is unknown.

The protocol was immunoSEQ multiplex PCR, while the TCRdb copy is restricted to in-frame clones and leaves out a portion. Of roughly 52,000 clones listed, 75% to 95% are singletons. The sequence was obtained from a man aged 18 to 29 in good health and CMV-seronegative. The genes are TRBV19 and TRBJ2-7; 7 bases line up with TRBD2. Sequenced sample: PBMCs. The CDR3 is CASSIALAETYEQYF. Here the CDR3 DNA reads TGTGCCAGTAGTATAGCCCTAGCGGAAACCTACGAGCAGTACTTC. The variable domain in full, with the rest retrieved from reference TRBV19 and TRBJ2-7, is DGGITQSPKYLFRKEGQNVTLSCEQNLNHDAMYWYRQDPGQGLRLIYYSQIVNDFQKGDIAEGYSVSREKKESFPLTVTSAQKNPTAFYLCASSIALAETYEQYFGPGTRLTVT.